The 21 T cell receptor beta chains reported below all come from one sample, sequenced in a study of cytomegalovirus exposure and HLA in healthy donors. Vbeta (60) and Jbeta (13) primers were used in the PCR. Sequenced by immunoSEQ multiplex PCR; TCRdb stores in-frame clones only, minus some. The table for this sample gives approximately 80,000 clones. Sequencing used PBMCs. Source of these receptors: a man between 18 and 35 years old in good health and CMV-seropositive.

The gene calls are TRBV29-1 and TRBJ1-2; 7 bases line up with TRBD1. The CDR3 has 11 residues. J was trimmed by 6 bases and V by 7 bases; bases with no gene match: 5. Germline V gives CDR1 SQVTM, CDR2 ANQGSEA. Here the CDR3 reads CSDEGAHGYTF. CDR3 DNA sequence: TGCAGCGACGAGGGGGCGCATGGCTACACCTTC. Combining the CDR3 with reference TRBV29-1 and TRBJ1-2 gives the whole variable domain SAVISQKPSRDICQRGTSLTIQCQVDSQVTMMFWYRQQPGQSLTLIATANQGSEATYESGFVIDKFPISRPNLTFSTLTVSNMSPEDSSIYLCSDEGAHGYTFGSGTRLTVV.

The J gene is TRBJ2-7, the V gene TRBV5-1; tentatively, D is TRBD1 (5 bases). The germline CDR1 and CDR2 sequences are SGHRS and YFSETQ. The CDR3 extends over 13 amino acids. The V end was cut by 0 bases, the J end by 5 bases, with 9 bases between. The CDR3 coding sequence is TGCGCCAGCAGCTTGGGCTCAGGGAACGAGCAGTACTTC. The encoded protein is CASSLGSGNEQYF. The complete variable domain, with remaining parts taken from reference TRBV5-1 and TRBJ2-7, reads KAGVTQTPRYLIKTRGQQVTLSCSPISGHRSVSWYQQTPGQGLQFLFEYFSETQRNKGNFPGRFSGRQFSNSRSEMNVSTLELGDSALYLCASSLGSGNEQYFGPGTRLTVT.

The chain is built from TRBV9 and TRBJ1-1; no firm D call. The CDR3 totals 15 residues. Trimming removed 0 bases from V and 5 bases from J, with 14 bases in between. Germline CDR1 and CDR2: SGDLS and YYNGEE. The CDR3 protein is CASSVGLDTRTEAFF. The CDR3 nucleotides read TGTGCCAGCAGCGTAGGTCTGGATACGAGGACTGAAGCTTTCTTT. Using reference TRBV9 and TRBJ1-1 for the parts outside the CDR3, the full variable domain is DSGVTQTPKHLITATGQRVTLRCSPRSGDLSVYWYQQSLDQGLQFLIQYYNGEERAKGNILERFSAQQFPDLHSELNLSSLELGDSALYFCASSVGLDTRTEAFFGQGTRLTVV.

The chain has TRBV6-6 and TRBJ2-3, with a tentative D call TRBD1 (6 bases). This CDR3 comprises 14 residues. With 7 bases removed from V and 1 base from J, the gap between germline ends came to 12 bases. CDR1 and CDR2 (germline): MNHNY, SVGAGI (reference sequence). CDR3 in amino acids: CASTYRQGTDTQYF. DNA for the CDR3: TGTGCCAGCACCTATCGACAGGGCACAGATACGCAGTATTTT.

The V gene is TRBV29-1, the J gene TRBJ2-1; 10 bases line up with TRBD2. Germline loops: CDR1 SQVTM, CDR2 ANQGSEA. The CDR3 loop spans 14 amino acids. V was clipped by 5 bases and J by 6 bases; unmatched bases: 7. The CDR3 loop reads CSVPIAGGLNEQFF. The CDR3 DNA sequence: TGCAGCGTTCCCATAGCGGGGGGCCTCAATGAGCAGTTCTTC.

This rearrangement joins TRBV6-5 to TRBJ2-7; 10 bases fit TRBD1. This CDR3 is built from 16 residues. The V gene end was trimmed by 0 bases and the J gene end by 7 bases; junction bases not matched to a gene: 9. CDR1 is MNHEY, CDR2 SVGAGI, per germline. CDR3 in amino acids: CASSYSKGTGDEEQYF. The DNA for the CDR3 is TGTGCCAGCAGTTACTCGAAAGGGACAGGGGATGAAGAGCAGTACTTC.

V and J are TRBV28 and TRBJ1-4; D gene uncertain. V lost 5 bases to trimming and J lost 8 bases, with 18 bases between them. Germline V gene lookup returns CDR1 MDHEN and CDR2 SYDVKM. There are 15 residues in the CDR3. CDR3 residues: CASSEPGPPGEKLFF. CDR3 nucleotide sequence: TGTGCCAGCAGTGAACCGGGCCCCCCGGGGGAAAAACTGTTTTTT.

The gene calls are TRBV18 and TRBJ1-3, with a possible D match to TRBD1 (5 bases). The CDR3 is 15 residues long. Trimming left V 3 bases short and J 4 bases short, with 13 bases between. From germline, CDR1 is KGHSH and CDR2 LQKENI. For the CDR3, the DNA is TGTGCCAGCTCACCCGCCGGCGGGGCCGGAAACACCATATATTTT. Its protein is CASSPAGGAGNTIYF. The full variable domain, rest sourced from reference TRBV18 and TRBJ1-3, is NAGVMQNPRHLVRRRGQEARLRCSPMKGHSHVYWYRQLPEEGLKFMVYLQKENIIDESGMPKERFSAEFPKEGPSILRIQQVVRGDSAAYFCASSPAGGAGNTIYFGEGSWLTVV.

The chain has TRBV15 and TRBJ1-3; D is unclear. Germline V gene data show CDR1 as LNHNV and CDR2 as YYDKDF (reference sequence). V lost 1 base to trimming and J lost 7 bases, with 5 bases between them. This CDR3 region has 12 residues. CDR3: CATSRGRNTIYF. CDR3 DNA sequence: TGTGCCACCAGCAGAGGGCGGAACACCATATATTTT.

The chain combines TRBV28 with TRBJ2-3; tentatively, D is TRBD1 (6 bases). There are 15 residues in the CDR3. With 2 bases removed from V and 3 bases from J, the gap between germline ends came to 12 bases. Germline V CDR1 and CDR2: MDHEN, SYDVKM. Here the CDR3 reads CASSLQGHATDTQYF. CDR3 nucleotides: TGTGCCAGCAGTTTACAGGGACACGCTACAGATACGCAGTATTTT.

This chain links TRBV12-2 with TRBJ2-7; the listed D gene, TRBD1, was not tested against the DNA. TRBV12-2 is a recognized pseudogene. The CDR3 has 14 residues. Written as DNA, the CDR3 is TGTGCAAGTCTTACCCAACGGGACACAGGGCAAGAGTACTTC. This codes for CASLTQRDTGQEYF.

The rearrangement joins TRBV28 to TRBJ2-1, with 9 bases that match TRBD1. Germline loops: CDR1 MDHEN, CDR2 SYDVKM. This CDR3 is built from 15 residues. Germline trimming cut 4 bases from V and 8 bases from J; bases unmatched to any gene: 9. CDR3 in amino acids: CASSYGTGHLDEQFF. In nucleotides, the CDR3 is TGTGCCAGCAGTTACGGGACAGGGCACCTAGATGAGCAGTTCTTC.

The V call is TRBV6-1, the J call TRBJ1-6, with 7 bases aligning to TRBD1. The length of the CDR3 is 15 residues. Trimming took 4 bases from V and 8 from J; bases not matched to a gene: 8. Germline V gene data show CDR1 as MNHNS and CDR2 as SASEGT. The CDR3 sequence is CASSGPGQKDSPLHF. For the CDR3, the DNA is TGTGCCAGCAGTGGACCGGGACAGAAAGATTCACCCCTCCACTTT.

The rearrangement links TRBV21-1 to TRBJ2-7; the table calls TRBD2, which could not be checked here. TRBV21-1 is described as a pseudogene. The CDR3 consists of 14 residues. CDR3 sequence (DNA): TGTGCCAGCAGCAAAGGGAATGAGGCTTACGAGCAGTACTTC. It encodes CASSKGNEAYEQYF.

The chain joins TRBV13 to TRBJ2-7; 10 nucleotides align to TRBD1. This CDR3 region has 17 residues. Germline lookup yields CDR1 PRHDT and CDR2 FYEKMQ (reference sequence). Trimming took 0 bases from V and 3 from J; bases not matched to a gene: 8. As DNA, the CDR3 is TGTGCCAGCAGCTTAGGCCCCGGGACAGGGGCAAACTACGAGCAGTACTTC. Its translation is CASSLGPGTGANYEQYF.

The V call is TRBV4-1, the J call TRBJ2-5; maybe TRBD1 (6 bases). The germline V and J ends were trimmed by 0 bases and 4 bases, with 21 bases remaining between them. The CDR3 has 18 residues. Germline CDR1 MGHRA, CDR2 YSYEKL. For the CDR3, the DNA is TGCGCCAGCAGCCAAGATCCCCTTAGACAGGTACCGCGAGAGACCCAGTACTTC. Amino acid sequence: CASSQDPLRQVPRETQYF.

The V call is TRBV7-9, the J call TRBJ1-4; 8 bases match TRBD1. The CDR3 covers 14 residues. Germline-derived CDR1 and CDR2 are SEHNR and FQNEAQ (reference sequence). V lost 2 bases and J lost 7; bases outside the gene matches: 3. In DNA, the CDR3 is TGTGCCAGCAGCTTAAGAGGACAGGGTGAAAAACTGTTTTTT. It codes for CASSLRGQGEKLFF.

The chain employs TRBV29-1 and TRBJ2-3; TRBD2 aligns across 14 bases. Germline loops: CDR1 SQVTM, CDR2 ANQGSEA. The CDR3 has 15 amino acids. The trim removed 4 bases at V and 4 bases at J, leaving 4 bases unmatched. In DNA form, the CDR3 reads TGCAGCGTTGCGGGGACTAGCGGGGGCTCAGATACGCAGTATTTT. Its translation: CSVAGTSGGSDTQYF.

CDR3 residues: CASTLSRGSEKLFF. CDR3 nucleotides: TGTGCCAGCACATTAAGCCGCGGTAGTGAAAAACTGTTTTTT. The V call is TRBV11-1, the J call TRBJ1-4; no clear D gene. V lost 7 bases and J lost 7, with 16 bases in between. The CDR3 covers 14 residues. Germline V CDR1 and CDR2: SGHAT, FQDESV (reference sequence).

The chain is built from TRBV28 and TRBJ1-5, with 7 positions matching TRBD1. Germline V gene lookup returns CDR1 MDHEN and CDR2 SYDVKM. This CDR3 comprises 16 residues. V lost 5 bases, J lost 4 bases, and 11 bases stayed unmatched. The CDR3 DNA is TGTGCCAGCAGTACCAGGGACAGCCATGGGAATCAGCCCCAGCATTTT. Residues: CASSTRDSHGNQPQHF.

The gene calls are TRBV27 and TRBJ1-2; D not certain. Germline values: CDR1 MNHEY, CDR2 SMNVEV (reference sequence). The CDR3 covers 15 residues. V lost 1 base and J lost 1, with 10 bases in between. DNA for the CDR3: TGTGCCAGCAGTTTATGGCAGAACAATAACTATGGCTACACCTTC. Amino acid sequence: CASSLWQNNNYGYTF.